This TCR beta chain was observed in a study of T cell responses to AZD1222 COVID-19 vaccine. General study points: The reported proportion of spike-specific TCRs targeting unmutated variant regions was nearly half.

V shed 3 bases, J shed 5 bases, and the junction held 3 bases outside the gene matches. Looked up from germline, CDR1 is SGDLS and CDR2 is YYNGEE. The CDR3 loop spans 13 amino acids. This clone is judged medium-sized. Its antigen is not known. Sequencing used immunoSEQ multiplex PCR; TCRdb keeps in-frame clones, though not all of them. The sample lists under 200,000 clones; roughly nine tenths were seen once. The starting material was peripheral blood, obtained 28 days after the second dose of the MenACWY control vaccine. This TCR was sampled from an adult who received the MenACWY meningococcal vaccine as a control. The chain is built from TRBV9 and TRBJ1-1, with 8 bases identical to TRBD1. CDR3 sequence: CASSDTGGTEAFF. The CDR3 bases are TGTGCCAGCAGCGATACAGGGGGGACTGAAGCTTTCTTT.